Shown below are 28 T cell receptor beta chains from a single sample sequenced in a study of beta chain features in type 1 diabetes. cDNA synthesis used the whole RNA isolate, giving expressed TCRB sequences. The assay was immunoSEQ multiplex PCR, and TCRdb's table has in-frame clones only and misses some. Among a few hundred thousand clones listed, roughly 15% were seen once. Sequenced material: naive CD4+ T cells from blood. The receptor set was obtained from a woman aged 18-35 years in good health.

The chain links TRBV2 to TRBJ1-1; 8 bases agree with TRBD1. There are 15 residues in the CDR3. Germline lookup yields CDR1 SNHLY and CDR2 FYNNEI. Germline trimming cut 6 bases from V and 0 bases from J; bases unmatched to any gene: 6. For the CDR3, the DNA is TGTGCCAGCAGAGGACAGGGTGGAGTGAACACTGAAGCTTTCTTT. As protein: CASRGQGGVNTEAFF. The variable domain in full, with the rest retrieved from reference TRBV2 and TRBJ1-1, is EPEVTQTPSHQVTQMGQEVILRCVPISNHLYFYWYRQILGQKVEFLVSFYNNEISEKSEIFDDQFSVERPDGSNFTLKIRSTKLEDSAMYFCASRGQGGVNTEAFFGQGTRLTVV.

This clone was seen a few times. V gene TRBV9 combines with J gene TRBJ2-7; TRBD1 might be the D (5 bases). The CDR3 extends over 15 amino acids. Deletions cut 0 bases from V and 3 bases from J, with 13 bases between. Germline V lookup: CDR1 SGDLS, CDR2 YYNGEE. Written as DNA, the CDR3 is TGTGCCAGCAGCGTAGGTGGGGCAGAATACTACGAGCAGTACTTC. This gives the protein CASSVGGAEYYEQYF.

A few counts support this clone. The V call is TRBV28, the J call TRBJ1-2; possible D gene TRBD1, 5 bases. The CDR3 sequence is 13 residues long. V lost 5 bases to trimming and J lost 0 bases, with 7 bases between them. Germline values: CDR1 MDHEN, CDR2 SYDVKM. The CDR3 sequence: CASSRQTNYGYTF. The DNA for the CDR3 is TGTGCCAGCAGTCGACAGACTAACTATGGCTACACCTTC.

The rearrangement links TRBV7-9 to TRBJ2-3, with TRBD2 matching over 7 bases. V lost 2 bases and J lost 2; bases outside the gene matches: 4. The CDR3 sequence is 15 residues long. Germline-derived CDR1 and CDR2 are SEHNR and FQNEAQ (reference sequence). The CDR3 DNA follows: TGTGCCAGCAGCTTACACGGGAGGTACACAGATACGCAGTATTTT. It encodes CASSLHGRYTDTQYF.

This clone came up a few times. The chain employs TRBV7-9 and TRBJ1-5; tentatively, D is TRBD1 (5 bases). V was clipped by 1 base and J by 8 bases, with 15 bases between them. The CDR3 is 15 amino acids. CDR1 is SEHNR, CDR2 FQNEAQ, per germline (reference sequence). The CDR3 DNA follows: TGTGCCAGCAGCTTAGGTTCAGGGATCATGGAGCCCCAGCATTTT. Residues: CASSLGSGIMEPQHF.

This clone was found a few times. The rearrangement links TRBV2 to TRBJ2-7, with a possible D match to TRBD2 (5 bases). Looked up from germline, CDR1 is SNHLY and CDR2 is FYNNEI. Trimming took off 4 bases at V and 5 bases at J, with 18 bases between the two ends. This CDR3 contains 15 residues. CDR3 DNA: TGTGCCAGCAGTGCGGTGGGAGTAGTCCTTGACGAGCAGTACTTC. This encodes CASSAVGVVLDEQYF.

On this clone: Sequence at one end of the junction differs from germline and may be a read error. V is TRBV6-6 and J is TRBJ1-1; the D gene is possibly TRBD1 (6 bases). Germline V CDR1 and CDR2: MNHNY, SVGAGI (reference sequence). The CDR3 is 11 amino acids. Written as DNA, the CDR3 is TGTGCCAGCAGTTATACGCAGGGGCCTCTCTTT. Translation gives CASSYTQGPLF.

The chain employs TRBV7-9 and TRBJ1-5; no definite D call. Germline-derived CDR1 and CDR2 are SEHNR and FQNEAQ (reference sequence). The CDR3 contains 12 residues. Between the trimmed V and J ends, which lost 5 bases and 7 bases, there was a span of 9 bases. The CDR3: CASSRGGQPQHF. The CDR3 DNA sequence: TGTGCCAGCAGCCGGGGTGGACAGCCCCAGCATTTT.

This clone was counted a few times. The rearrangement links TRBV30 to TRBJ1-2; 8 bases are a match to TRBD1. Germline trimming cut 5 bases from V and 4 bases from J; bases unmatched to any gene: 6. Germline CDR1 GTSNPN, CDR2 SVGIG (reference sequence). The CDR3 length is 13 residues. The CDR3 DNA follows: TGTGCCTGGTACGACAGGGGCCCCTATGGCTACACCTTC. Translated: CAWYDRGPYGYTF.

This clone was found a few times. Germline is not matched at one junction end, which may reflect a read error. The J gene is TRBJ2-4, the V gene TRBV14, with D possibly TRBD1 on 5 matching bases. This CDR3 is built from 13 residues. Germline values: CDR1 SGHDN, CDR2 FVKESK. The CDR3 nucleotides are TGTGCCAGCAGCCAAACAGGACGAGGCGTTCAAAACTTC. Protein product: CASSQTGRGVQNF.

The genes are TRBV11-2 and TRBJ2-3; unclear D gene. Germline V lookup: CDR1 SGHAT, CDR2 FQNNGV. The CDR3 sequence is 14 residues long. With 5 bases removed from V and 1 base from J, the gap between germline ends came to 10 bases. DNA of the CDR3: TGTGCCAGCAGCGCTAGAATTGGCACAGATACGCAGTATTTT. Protein sequence: CASSARIGTDTQYF. Full variable domain (rest looked up from reference TRBV11-2 and TRBJ2-3): EAGVAQSPRYKIIEKRQSVAFWCNPISGHATLYWYQQILGQGPKLLIQFQNNGVVDDSQLPKDRFSAERLKGVDSTLKIQPAKLEDSAVYLCASSARIGTDTQYFGPGTRLTVL.

CDR3 sequence (DNA): TGTGCCACCAGCAGAAGCGGTGGGCTCGGGCAAGAGACCCAGTACTTC. Its protein is CATSRSGGLGQETQYF. The chain uses TRBV15 and TRBJ2-5; D may be TRBD2 (5 bases). The CDR3 consists of 16 residues. Germline V lookup: CDR1 LNHNV, CDR2 YYDKDF (reference sequence). Trimming pared 2 bases from V and 2 bases from J, leaving 15 bases between.

V gene TRBV30 combines with J gene TRBJ2-1; possibly TRBD2 for D (5 bases). Trimming cost V 1 base and J 7 bases, with 11 bases left between them. Per the germline V gene, CDR1 is GTSNPN and CDR2 is SVGIG (reference sequence). There are 13 residues in the CDR3. CDR3 residues: CAWSAGWANEQFF. The CDR3 nucleotides are TGTGCCTGGAGTGCGGGATGGGCGAATGAGCAGTTCTTC. Drawing the rest from reference TRBV30 and TRBJ2-1, the complete variable domain is SQTIHQWPATLVQPVGSPLSLECTVEGTSNPNLYWYRQAAGRGLQLLFYSVGIGQISSEVPQNLSASRPQDRQFILSSKKLLLSDSGFYLCAWSAGWANEQFFGPGTRLTVL.

This clone was counted a few times. V is TRBV30 and J is TRBJ2-2; weak D call: TRBD2 (6 bases). Germline V gives CDR1 GTSNPN, CDR2 SVGIG (reference sequence). The CDR3 contains 14 residues. Trimming removed 3 bases at V and 3 bases at J, with 11 bases between. The chain's CDR3 is CAWRWTIDTGELFF. DNA of the CDR3: TGTGCCTGGAGGTGGACTATTGACACCGGGGAGCTGTTTTTT.

A few counts support this clone. This rearrangement joins TRBV18 to TRBJ2-1, with 13 bases matching TRBD2. With 3 bases clipped from V and 5 bases from J, the junction kept 7 bases outside the gene matches. This CDR3 is 17 amino acids long. CDR1 KGHSH and CDR2 LQKENI come from the germline V gene. DNA of the CDR3: TGTGCCAGCTCACCGCCGGGACTAGCGGGACACGACAATGAGCAGTTCTTC. Translated, it gives CASSPPGLAGHDNEQFF.

The rearrangement uses TRBV28 and TRBJ2-5, with 12 bases identical to TRBD1. CDR1 and CDR2 (germline): MDHEN, SYDVKM. Trimming cost V 6 bases and J 4 bases; bases outside gene matches: 9. The CDR3 covers 16 residues. CDR3 in amino acids: CASRPSGTGGRETQYF. The CDR3 DNA is TGTGCCAGCAGACCTTCGGGGACAGGGGGCCGAGAGACCCAGTACTTC.

This clone was picked up a small number of times. The chain links TRBV28 to TRBJ2-1; 8 nucleotides agree with TRBD1. The ends lost 4 bases at V and 10 bases at J; junction bases unmatched: 3. Germline V gene lookup returns CDR1 MDHEN and CDR2 SYDVKM. This CDR3 is built from 12 residues. The CDR3 region has the DNA TGTGCCAGCAGTTCGACAGGGGTAGAGCAGTTCTTC. Protein: CASSSTGVEQFF.

The table lists this clone with a few counts. The rearrangement joins TRBV28 to TRBJ2-2, with TRBD1 as a possible D gene (6 bases). The CDR3 is made up of 13 amino acids. Germline V CDR1 and CDR2: MDHEN, SYDVKM. Trimming removed 6 bases from V and 1 base from J, with 6 bases in between. The CDR3 spells CASRDRNTGELFF. The CDR3 DNA follows: TGTGCCAGCAGGGACAGGAACACCGGGGAGCTGTTTTTT.

The chain couples TRBV28 to TRBJ1-5; no definite D call. Germline-derived CDR1 and CDR2 are MDHEN and SYDVKM. V lost 4 bases and J lost 6, with 16 bases in between. The CDR3 runs 15 residues. The CDR3 region has the DNA TGTGCCAGCAGTTCGCCCGGGGAGGGAAGTCAGCCCCAGCATTTT. This translates into CASSSPGEGSQPQHF.

This chain joins TRBV30 and TRBJ2-7; possible D gene TRBD2, 5 bases. The CDR3 runs 13 residues. The germline V and J ends were trimmed by 6 bases and 3 bases, with 15 bases remaining between them. Germline V lookup: CDR1 GTSNPN, CDR2 SVGIG (reference sequence). The DNA of the CDR3 is TGTGCCTGCGCCGGGGTGGGAGTCTACGAGCAGTACTTC. This gives the protein CACAGVGVYEQYF.

This clone was counted between two and nine times. Here the CDR3 reads CASSIPGFRAYNEQFF. CDR3 nucleotides: TGTGCCAGTAGTATCCCGGGATTCAGAGCGTACAATGAGCAGTTCTTC. The chain carries TRBV19 and TRBJ2-1; possibly TRBD2 for D (5 bases). CDR3 length equals 16 residues. V shed 3 bases and J shed 4 bases, with 16 bases lying between them. Germline values: CDR1 LNHDA, CDR2 SQIVND (reference sequence).

This rearrangement joins TRBV25-1 to TRBJ2-2; a possible D gene is TRBD1 (5 bases). CDR1 is MGHDK and CDR2 is SYGVNS in the germline V gene. V was trimmed by 6 bases and J by 1 base, leaving 12 bases between them. This CDR3 comprises 15 residues. The CDR3 region is CASSQGVQNTGELFF. In DNA, the CDR3 is TGTGCCAGCAGCCAAGGGGTCCAGAACACCGGGGAGCTGTTTTTT.

The table lists this clone with a few counts. This chain uses TRBV30 with TRBJ2-1; no clear D gene. Germline V gene data show CDR1 as GTSNPN and CDR2 as SVGIG (reference sequence). V was shortened by 5 bases and J by 6 bases, with 17 bases between the two germline ends. The CDR3 runs to 14 residues. CDR3 protein: CAWVSYTSVNEQFF. The CDR3 nucleotides are TGTGCCTGGGTGTCATACACCTCCGTCAATGAGCAGTTCTTC.

The chain uses TRBV30 and TRBJ2-1; 10 bases are a match to TRBD2. Germline V gene lookup returns CDR1 GTSNPN and CDR2 SVGIG (reference sequence). The CDR3 is 15 amino acids. Losses at the gene ends were 0 bases for V and 8 bases for J; bases not matched to a gene: 7. CDR3 nucleotide sequence: TGTGCCTGGAGTGTATCTAGCGGGAGTTGGGATGAGCAGTTCTTC. Amino acid sequence: CAWSVSSGSWDEQFF.

This clone was counted a few times. The chain's CDR3 is CAWSLRHRESYGYTF. In DNA form, the CDR3 reads TGTGCCTGGAGTCTCCGACACCGGGAGTCATATGGCTACACCTTC. The chain joins TRBV30 to TRBJ1-2, with unresolved D. Between the trimmed V and J ends, which lost 2 bases and 5 bases, there was a span of 18 bases. The CDR3 has 15 residues. CDR1 is GTSNPN, CDR2 SVGIG, per germline (reference sequence).

This clone was observed a handful of times. The genes are TRBV29-1 and TRBJ2-1; TRBD1 matches at 7 bases. The CDR3 totals 13 residues. V shed 7 bases, J shed 0 bases, and the junction held 3 bases outside the gene matches. CDR1 and CDR2 from the germline V gene are SQVTM and ANQGSEA. CDR3 nucleotide sequence: TGCAGCGACAGGACAGGCTCCTACAATGAGCAGTTCTTC. It translates to CSDRTGSYNEQFF.

V and J are TRBV2 and TRBJ2-2; no reliable D call. V was cut by 4 bases and J by 0 bases, with 9 bases left in between. Looked up from germline, CDR1 is SNHLY and CDR2 is FYNNEI. The CDR3 runs to 15 residues. Here the CDR3 reads CASSGGLANTGELFF. As DNA, the CDR3 is TGTGCCAGCAGTGGCGGTCTCGCGAACACCGGGGAGCTGTTTTTT.

This clone was observed a few times. This chain connects TRBV30 to TRBJ1-5; D unclear. This CDR3 spans 13 amino acids. Looked up from germline, CDR1 is GTSNPN and CDR2 is SVGIG (reference sequence). V lost 2 bases and J 4 bases, leaving 9 bases between the germline ends. The CDR3 spells CAWSKQSNQPQHF. The CDR3 nucleotides read TGTGCCTGGAGTAAACAGAGTAATCAGCCCCAGCATTTT.